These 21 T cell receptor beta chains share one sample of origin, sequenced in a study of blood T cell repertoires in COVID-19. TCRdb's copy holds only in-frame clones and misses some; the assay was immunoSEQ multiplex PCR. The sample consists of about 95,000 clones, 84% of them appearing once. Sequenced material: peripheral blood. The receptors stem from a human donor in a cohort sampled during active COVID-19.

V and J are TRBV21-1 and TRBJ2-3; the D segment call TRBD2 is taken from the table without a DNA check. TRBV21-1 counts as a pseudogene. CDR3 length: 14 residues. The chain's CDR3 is CASSKGLITDTQYF. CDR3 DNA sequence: TGTGCCAGCAGCAAAGGACTTATCACAGATACGCAGTATTTT.

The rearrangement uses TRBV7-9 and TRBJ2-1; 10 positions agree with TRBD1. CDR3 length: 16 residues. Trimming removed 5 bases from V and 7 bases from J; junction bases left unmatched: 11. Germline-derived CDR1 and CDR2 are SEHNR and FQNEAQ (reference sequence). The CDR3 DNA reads TGTGCCAGCAGCGGCGGCGGGACAGGGGTAGTAAATGAGCAGTTCTTC. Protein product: CASSGGGTGVVNEQFF.

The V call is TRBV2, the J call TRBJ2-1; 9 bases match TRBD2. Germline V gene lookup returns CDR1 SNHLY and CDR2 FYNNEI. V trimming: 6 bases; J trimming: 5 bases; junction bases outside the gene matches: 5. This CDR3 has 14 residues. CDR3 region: CASRGTSTDNEQFF. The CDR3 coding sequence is TGTGCCAGCAGGGGGACTAGCACAGACAATGAGCAGTTCTTC.

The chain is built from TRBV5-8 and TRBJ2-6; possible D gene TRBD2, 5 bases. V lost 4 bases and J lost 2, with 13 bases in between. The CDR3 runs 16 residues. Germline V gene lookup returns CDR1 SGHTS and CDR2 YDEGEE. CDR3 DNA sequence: TGTGCCAGCAGCCTTATCCCGCGGGCTGGGGCCAACGTCCTGACTTTC. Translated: CASSLIPRAGANVLTF.

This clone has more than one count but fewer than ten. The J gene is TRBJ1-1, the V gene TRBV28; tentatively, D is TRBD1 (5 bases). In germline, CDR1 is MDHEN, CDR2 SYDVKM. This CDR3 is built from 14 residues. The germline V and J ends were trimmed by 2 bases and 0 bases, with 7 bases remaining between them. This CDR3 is CASSLLRVNTEAFF. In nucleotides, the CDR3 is TGTGCCAGCAGTTTACTCAGGGTGAACACTGAAGCTTTCTTT.

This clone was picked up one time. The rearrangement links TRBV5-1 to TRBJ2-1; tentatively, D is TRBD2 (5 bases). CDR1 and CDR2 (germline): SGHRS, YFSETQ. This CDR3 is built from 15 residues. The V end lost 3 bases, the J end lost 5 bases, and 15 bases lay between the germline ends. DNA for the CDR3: TGCGCCAGCAGCTCTCCGGGAACCACGAACAATGAGCAGTTCTTC. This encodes CASSSPGTTNNEQFF.

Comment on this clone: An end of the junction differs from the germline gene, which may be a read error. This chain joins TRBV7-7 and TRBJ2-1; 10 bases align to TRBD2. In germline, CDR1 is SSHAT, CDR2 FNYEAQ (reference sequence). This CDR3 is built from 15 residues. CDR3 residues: CASTQLSGRAAEQFF. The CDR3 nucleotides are TGTGCTAGCACCCAACTAAGCGGGAGGGCCGCTGAGCAGTTCTTC. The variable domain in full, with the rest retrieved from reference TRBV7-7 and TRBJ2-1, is GAGVSQSPRYKVTKRGQDVTLRCDPISSHATLYWYQQALGQGPEFLTYFNYEAQPDKSGLPSDRFSAERPEGSISTLTIQRTEQRDSAMYRCASTQLSGRAAEQFFGPGTRLTVL.

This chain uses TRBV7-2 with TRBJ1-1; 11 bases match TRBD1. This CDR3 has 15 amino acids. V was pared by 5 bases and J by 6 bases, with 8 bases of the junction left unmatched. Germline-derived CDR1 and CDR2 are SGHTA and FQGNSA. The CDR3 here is CASSPVLGQGAEAFF. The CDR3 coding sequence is TGTGCCAGCAGCCCGGTATTGGGACAGGGGGCTGAAGCTTTCTTT.

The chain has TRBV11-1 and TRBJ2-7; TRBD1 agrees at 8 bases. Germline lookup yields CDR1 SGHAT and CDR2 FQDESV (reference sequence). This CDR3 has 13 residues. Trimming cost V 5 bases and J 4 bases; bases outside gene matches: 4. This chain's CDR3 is CASSRTGSYEQYF. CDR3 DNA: TGTGCCAGCAGCCGGACAGGGTCTTACGAGCAGTACTTC.

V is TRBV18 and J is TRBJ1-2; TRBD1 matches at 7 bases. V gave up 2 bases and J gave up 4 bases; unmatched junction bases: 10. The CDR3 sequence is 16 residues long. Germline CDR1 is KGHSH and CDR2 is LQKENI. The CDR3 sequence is CASSPAGTANRYGYTF. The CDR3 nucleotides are TGTGCCAGCTCACCAGCCGGGACAGCAAACCGCTATGGCTACACCTTC. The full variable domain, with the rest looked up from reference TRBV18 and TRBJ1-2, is NAGVMQNPRHLVRRRGQEARLRCSPMKGHSHVYWYRQLPEEGLKFMVYLQKENIIDESGMPKERFSAEFPKEGPSILRIQQVVRGDSAAYFCASSPAGTANRYGYTFGSGTRLTVV.

CDR3 bases: TGTGCCAGTAGTCGCGGGACAGGGGGTAATGAGCAGTTCTTC. It yields the protein CASSRGTGGNEQFF. V is TRBV19 and J is TRBJ2-1; TRBD1 agrees at 11 bases. After removal of 5 bases from V and 7 bases from J, the junction contained 4 bases not matched to a gene. Germline V lookup: CDR1 LNHDA, CDR2 SQIVND (reference sequence). The CDR3 totals 14 residues.

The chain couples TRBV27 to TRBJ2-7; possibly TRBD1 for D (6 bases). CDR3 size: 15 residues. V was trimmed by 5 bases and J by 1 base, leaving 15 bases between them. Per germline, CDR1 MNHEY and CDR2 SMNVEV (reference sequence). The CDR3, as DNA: TGTGCCAGCAGTGCAGGGGCGGTTGGGTCCTACGAGCAGTACTTC. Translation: CASSAGAVGSYEQYF.

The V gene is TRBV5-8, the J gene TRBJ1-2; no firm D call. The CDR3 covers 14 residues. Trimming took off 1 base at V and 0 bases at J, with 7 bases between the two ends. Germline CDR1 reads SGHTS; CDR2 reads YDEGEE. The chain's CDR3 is CASSLYPANYGYTF. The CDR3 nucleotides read TGTGCCAGCAGCTTGTACCCAGCTAACTATGGCTACACCTTC.

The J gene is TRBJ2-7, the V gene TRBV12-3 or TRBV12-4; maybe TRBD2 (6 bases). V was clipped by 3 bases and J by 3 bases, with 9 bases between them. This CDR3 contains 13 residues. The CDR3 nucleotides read TGTGCCAGCAGTTTGGGGGGATACTACGAGCAGTACTTC. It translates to CASSLGGYYEQYF.

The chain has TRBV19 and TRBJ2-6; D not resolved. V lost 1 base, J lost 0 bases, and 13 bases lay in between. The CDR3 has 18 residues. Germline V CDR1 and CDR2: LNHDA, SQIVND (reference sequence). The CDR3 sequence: CASSIAHRLLSGANVLTF. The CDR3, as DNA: TGTGCCAGTAGTATAGCCCACAGATTACTCTCTGGGGCCAACGTCCTGACTTTC.

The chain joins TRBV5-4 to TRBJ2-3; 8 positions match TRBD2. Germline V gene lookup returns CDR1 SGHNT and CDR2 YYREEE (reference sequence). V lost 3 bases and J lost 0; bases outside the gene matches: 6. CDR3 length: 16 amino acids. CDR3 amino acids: CASSSGGARSTDTQYF. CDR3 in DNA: TGTGCCAGCAGCTCCGGGGGGGCGCGCAGCACAGATACGCAGTATTTT.

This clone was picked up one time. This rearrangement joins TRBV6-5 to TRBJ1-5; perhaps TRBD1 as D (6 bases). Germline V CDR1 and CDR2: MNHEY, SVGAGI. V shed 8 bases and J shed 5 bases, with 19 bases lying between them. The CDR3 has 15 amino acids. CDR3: CASRLVQGWDQPQHF. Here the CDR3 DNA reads TGTGCCAGCCGGCTCGTTCAGGGGTGGGATCAGCCCCAGCATTTT.

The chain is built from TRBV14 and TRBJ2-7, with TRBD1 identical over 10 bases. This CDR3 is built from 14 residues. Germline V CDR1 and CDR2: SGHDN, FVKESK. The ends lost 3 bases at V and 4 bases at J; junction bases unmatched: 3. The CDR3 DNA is TGTGCCAGCAGCCAGGGACAGGGGTTATACGAGCAGTACTTC. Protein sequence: CASSQGQGLYEQYF.

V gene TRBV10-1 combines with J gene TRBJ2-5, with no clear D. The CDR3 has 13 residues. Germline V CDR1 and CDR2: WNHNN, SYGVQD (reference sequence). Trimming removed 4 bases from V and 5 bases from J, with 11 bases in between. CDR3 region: CASSAGSSETQYF. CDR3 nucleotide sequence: TGCGCCAGCAGTGCGGGTTCCTCGGAGACCCAGTACTTC.

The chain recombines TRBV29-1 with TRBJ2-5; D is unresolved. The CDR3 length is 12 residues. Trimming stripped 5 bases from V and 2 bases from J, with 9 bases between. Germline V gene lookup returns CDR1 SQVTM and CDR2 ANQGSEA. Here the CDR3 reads CSVTPRQETQYF. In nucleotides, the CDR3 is TGCAGCGTTACTCCTCGTCAAGAGACCCAGTACTTC.

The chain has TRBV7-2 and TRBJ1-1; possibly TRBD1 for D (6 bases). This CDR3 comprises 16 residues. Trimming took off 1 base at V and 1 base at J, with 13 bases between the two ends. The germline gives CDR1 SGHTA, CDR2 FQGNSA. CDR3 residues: CASSLGFDRSNTEAFF. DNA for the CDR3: TGTGCCAGCAGCTTAGGATTTGACAGGTCGAACACTGAAGCTTTCTTT.